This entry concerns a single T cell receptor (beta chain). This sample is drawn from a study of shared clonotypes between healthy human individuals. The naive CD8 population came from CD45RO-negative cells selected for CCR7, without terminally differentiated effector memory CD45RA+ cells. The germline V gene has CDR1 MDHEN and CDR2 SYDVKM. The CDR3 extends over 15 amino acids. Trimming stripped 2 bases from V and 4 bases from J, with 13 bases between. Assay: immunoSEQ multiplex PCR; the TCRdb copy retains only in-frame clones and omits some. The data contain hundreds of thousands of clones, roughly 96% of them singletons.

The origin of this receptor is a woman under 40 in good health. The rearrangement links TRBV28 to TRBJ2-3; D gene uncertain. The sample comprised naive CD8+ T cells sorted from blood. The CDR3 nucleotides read TGTGCCAGCAGTTTAGGCAAAAAGAAGTCAGATACGCAGTATTTT. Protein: CASSLGKKKSDTQYF.